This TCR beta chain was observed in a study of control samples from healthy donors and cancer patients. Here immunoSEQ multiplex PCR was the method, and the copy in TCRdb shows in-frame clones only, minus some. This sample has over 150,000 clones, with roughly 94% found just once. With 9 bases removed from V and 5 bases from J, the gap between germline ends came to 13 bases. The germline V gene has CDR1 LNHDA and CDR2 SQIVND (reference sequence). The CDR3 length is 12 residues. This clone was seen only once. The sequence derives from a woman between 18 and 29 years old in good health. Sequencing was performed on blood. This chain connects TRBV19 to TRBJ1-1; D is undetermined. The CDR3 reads CASLGWRTEAFF. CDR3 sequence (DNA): TGTGCCAGCCTAGGGTGGAGGACTGAAGCTTTCTTT.